This T cell receptor beta chain was identified in a study of long-term antiretroviral therapy in people with HIV. Researchers report immunoSEQ v3.0 was run at survey level. The repertoire was sequenced with immunoSEQ multiplex PCR; TCRdb's copy has only in-frame clones and lacks some. Altogether about 7,800 clones are present, around 84% being singletons, with the ten largest covering about 23%. The CDR3 covers 12 residues. Germline V gene data show CDR1 as MNHEY and CDR2 as SMNVEV (reference sequence). Trimming took 5 bases from V and 6 from J, leaving 10 bases between them. This receptor was taken from a man aged 35 to 55 with HIV. The sequencing used unsorted PBMCs, collected 0.6 years before starting antiretroviral therapy. The chain has TRBV27 and TRBJ1-1; D is uncertain. In DNA form, the CDR3 reads TGTGCCAGCAGTCCCCACGGAGCTGAAGCTTTCTTT. This translates into CASSPHGAEAFF.